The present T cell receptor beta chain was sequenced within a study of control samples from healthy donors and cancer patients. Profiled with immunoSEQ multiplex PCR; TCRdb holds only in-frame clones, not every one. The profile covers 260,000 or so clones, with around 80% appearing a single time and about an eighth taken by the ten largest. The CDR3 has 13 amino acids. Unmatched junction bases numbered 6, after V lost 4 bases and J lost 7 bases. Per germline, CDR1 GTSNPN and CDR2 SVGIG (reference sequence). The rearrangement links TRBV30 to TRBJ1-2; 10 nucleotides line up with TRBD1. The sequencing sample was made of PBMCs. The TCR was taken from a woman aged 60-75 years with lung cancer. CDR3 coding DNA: TGTGCCTGGAACGGACAGGGGGGCGGTGGCTACACCTTC. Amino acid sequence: CAWNGQGGGGYTF.